This T cell receptor (beta chain) was recorded in a study of blood T cell repertoires in COVID-19 (dated by TCRdb to the early 2020s). Notes on the research overall: The collaborator samples originated in the United States, Italy and Spain and spanned the acute and convalescent phases of COVID-19. Where available, HLA class I and class II types were taken from metadata supplied by the sample provider and were not determined by assay-based typing. Nearly every sample came with metadata listing a de-identified subject ID, COVID-19 status, age in years and sex. The repertoires were released in a freely available public database meant as a resource for research on the immune response to SARS-CoV-2. Deeply sampled blood TCRbeta repertoires from subjects exposed to, actively infected with, or recovered from COVID-19 were included in the dataset. The samples were drawn from two sources: the first 160 participants of the ongoing ImmuneRACE study, and 1,000 to 1,500 subjects contributed by 6 global collaborators. The prospective study material was composed of cDNA or gDNA derived from T cells, B-cell-depleted T cells, or PBMCs. Broad study findings and their caveats: The amount of clinical and demographic metadata varied by source and participant and was provided uncurated.

TCRbeta CDR3 regions were amplified from genomic DNA using the immunoSEQ Assay, a bias-controlled multiplex PCR. The published analysis was carried out like this. Within the assay, amplification of reference gene primers was used to estimate how many nucleated cells each sample contained. To quantify the absolute abundance of each unique TCRbeta CDR3 rearrangement, sequence reads were collapsed and filtered. For each sample, productive Simpson clonality was calculated as the square root of Simpson's diversity index across productive rearrangements. TCRdb obtained this table from immuneACCESS and retained in-frame rearrangements with V and J assigned. These tables miss some clones; where compared with another copy, unresolved V genes account for less than half of the shortfall, and the remainder is unexplained. Clonal size and the V and J genes are those of that table, whereas D and trimming came from the DNA. Counted in this sample were approximately 49,000 clones; about 83% of them appeared once. The top ten clones comprise about 1.4% of the sample.

The collaborating institutions used their own protocols to collect whole blood in K2EDTA tubes. Collaborator samples were shipped for TCRbeta analysis as frozen whole blood, isolated PBMCs, or DNA extracted from either sample type. In regard to this clone: Its antigen is currently not known. Per-base qualities were not stored, and no clone one base away is much larger.

At the junction V is shortened by 1 base and J by 4 bases, with 5 bases in between. From the germline V gene (reference sequence), CDR1 is GTSNPN and CDR2 is SVGIG. There are 11 amino acids in the CDR3, from cysteine to phenylalanine inclusive. Only the CDR3 portion is preserved as DNA: 33 bases, with reading frame beginning at the first base. The rearranged chain carries TRBV30 and TRBJ2-7, with the D gene too uncertain to name. Source material: peripheral blood. The origin of this receptor is a man in his fifties or sixties with acute or convalescent COVID-19. For the CDR3, the sequence is CAWSAGYEQYF. The nucleotide sequence is given as TGTGCCTGGAGTGCGGGTTACGAGCAGTACTTC. This CDR3, with the reference TRBV30 and TRBJ2-7 proteins standing in past its ends, gives the full variable domain SQTIHQWPATLVQPVGSPLSLECTVEGTSNPNLYWYRQAAGRGLQLLFYSVGIGQISSEVPQNLSASRPQDRQFILSSKKLLLSDSGFYLCAWSAGYEQYFGPGTRLTVT.